By share of the sample, the clone carrying this T cell receptor (beta chain) is medium-sized (0.01 to 0.1%). As yet, its antigen is unknown. Noted time point: after neoadjuvant nivolumab, at surgical resection. Cohort: HPV-negative, locally advanced oral cavity squamous cell carcinoma patients. The sample is drawn from a study of neoadjuvant anti-PD-1 for oral cavity cancer. Whole-study context: Patients without progression received a fourth nivolumab dose around day 43, then surgical resection on days 50-56. Study-level findings and limits: Non-responders to neoadjuvant nivolumab had significantly more clonal PBMC T cells than responders.

This CDR3 is 18 amino acids long. The germline gives CDR1 LNHDA, CDR2 SQIVND (reference sequence). The V segment lost 1 base and the J segment 5 bases; nucleotides outside the gene matches: 11. Measured with immunoSEQ multiplex PCR; TCRdb has only the in-frame clones, and not every one. The sample has approximately 12,000 clones, 67% seen once. The TCR originated in a person aged 40-85 years with oral cavity squamous cell carcinoma. Source: PBMCs, taken after nivolumab (anti-PD-1) treatment. J is TRBJ1-5 and V is TRBV19, with 10 nucleotides matching TRBD1. The CDR3 DNA follows: TGTGCCAGTAGTATAGTACCGGGACAGGGGTTCGGGGATCAGCCCCAGCATTTT. Amino acids: CASSIVPGQGFGDQPQHF.